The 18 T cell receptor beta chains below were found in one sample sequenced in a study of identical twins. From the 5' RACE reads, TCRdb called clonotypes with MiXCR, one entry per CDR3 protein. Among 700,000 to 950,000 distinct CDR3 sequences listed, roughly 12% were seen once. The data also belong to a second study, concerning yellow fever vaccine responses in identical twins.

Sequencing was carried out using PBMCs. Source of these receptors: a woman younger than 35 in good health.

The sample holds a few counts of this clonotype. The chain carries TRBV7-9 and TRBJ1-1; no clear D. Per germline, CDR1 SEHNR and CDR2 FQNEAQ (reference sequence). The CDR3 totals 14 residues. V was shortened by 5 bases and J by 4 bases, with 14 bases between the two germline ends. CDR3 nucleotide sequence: TGTGCCAGCAGCGAGAATCCCCAGTTCACTGAAGCTTTCTTT. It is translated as CASSENPQFTEAFF. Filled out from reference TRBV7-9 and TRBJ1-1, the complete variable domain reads DTGVSQNPRHKITKRGQNVTFRCDPISEHNRLYWYRQTLGQGPEFLTYFQNEAQLEKSRLLSDRFSAERPKGSFSTLEIQRTEQGDSAMYLCASSENPQFTEAFFGQGTRLTVV.

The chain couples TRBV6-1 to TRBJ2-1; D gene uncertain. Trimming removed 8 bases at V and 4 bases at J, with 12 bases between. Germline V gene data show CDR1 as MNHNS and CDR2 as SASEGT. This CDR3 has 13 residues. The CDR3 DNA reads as TGTGCCAGCGGGGTAGTCAGATACAATGAGCAGTTCTTC. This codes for CASGVVRYNEQFF.

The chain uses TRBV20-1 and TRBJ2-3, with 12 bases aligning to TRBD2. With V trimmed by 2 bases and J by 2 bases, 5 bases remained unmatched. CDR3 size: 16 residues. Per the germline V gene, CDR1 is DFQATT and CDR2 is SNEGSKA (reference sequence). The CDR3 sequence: CSARPGLAGTTDTQYF. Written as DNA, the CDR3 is TGCAGTGCTAGACCCGGACTAGCGGGGACCACAGATACGCAGTATTTT.

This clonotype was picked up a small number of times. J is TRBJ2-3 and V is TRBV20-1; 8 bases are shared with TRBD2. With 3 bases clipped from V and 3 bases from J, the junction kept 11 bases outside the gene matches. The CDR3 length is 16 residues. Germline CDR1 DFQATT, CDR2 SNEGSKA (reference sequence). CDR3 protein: CSARGPFSGKTDTQYF. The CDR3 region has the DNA TGCAGTGCTAGGGGCCCCTTTAGCGGGAAGACAGATACGCAGTATTTT.

The CDR3 nucleotides are TGTGCCAGCAGTTCCCGATCCAAGAGCACAGATACGCAGTATTTT. Its translation is CASSSRSKSTDTQYF. V gene TRBV6-5 combines with J gene TRBJ2-3; D remains unclear. Germline CDR1 reads MNHEY; CDR2 reads SVGAGI. The CDR3 is made up of 15 amino acids. V was clipped by 4 bases and J by 0 bases, with 11 bases between them.

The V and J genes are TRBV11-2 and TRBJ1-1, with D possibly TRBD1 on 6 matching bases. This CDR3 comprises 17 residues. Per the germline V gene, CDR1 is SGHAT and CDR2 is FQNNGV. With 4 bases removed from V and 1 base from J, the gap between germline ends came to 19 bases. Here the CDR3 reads CASSSPGPGQTNTEAFF. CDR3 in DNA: TGTGCCAGCAGCTCACCTGGCCCGGGACAAACGAACACTGAAGCTTTCTTT.

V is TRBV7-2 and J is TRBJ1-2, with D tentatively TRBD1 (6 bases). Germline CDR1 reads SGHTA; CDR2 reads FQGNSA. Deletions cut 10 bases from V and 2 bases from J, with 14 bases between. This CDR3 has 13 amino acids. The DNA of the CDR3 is TGTGCCATCGAGGGGGAGAGAAACTATGGCTACACCTTC. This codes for CAIEGERNYGYTF.

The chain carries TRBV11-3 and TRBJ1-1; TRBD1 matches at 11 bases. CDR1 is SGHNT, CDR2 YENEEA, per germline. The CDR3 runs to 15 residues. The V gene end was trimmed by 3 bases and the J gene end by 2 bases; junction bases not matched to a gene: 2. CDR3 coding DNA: TGTGCCAGCAGCTTCGGGACAGGGGGAAACACTGAAGCTTTCTTT. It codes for CASSFGTGGNTEAFF.

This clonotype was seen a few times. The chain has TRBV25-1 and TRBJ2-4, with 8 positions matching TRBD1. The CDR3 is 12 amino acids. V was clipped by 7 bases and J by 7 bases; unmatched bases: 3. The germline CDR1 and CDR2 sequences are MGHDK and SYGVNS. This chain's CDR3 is CASKGQVNIQYF. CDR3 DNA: TGTGCCAGCAAGGGACAGGTCAACATTCAGTACTTC.

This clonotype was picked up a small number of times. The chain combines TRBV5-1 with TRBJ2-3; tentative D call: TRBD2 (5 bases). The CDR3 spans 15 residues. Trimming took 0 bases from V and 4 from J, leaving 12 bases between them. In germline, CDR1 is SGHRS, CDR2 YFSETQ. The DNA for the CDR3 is TGCGCCAGCAGCTTGGGCCTAGCAGACGCAGATACGCAGTATTTT. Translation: CASSLGLADADTQYF.

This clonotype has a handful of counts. CDR3 sequence: CASSPRTGYEQYV. CDR3 nucleotide sequence: TGTGCCAGCAGCCCGCGGACGGGCTACGAGCAGTACGTC. The V gene is TRBV7-8, the J gene TRBJ2-7; no reliable D call. Trimming cost V 5 bases and J 3 bases, with 11 bases left between them. The CDR3 totals 13 residues. Per germline, CDR1 SGHVS and CDR2 FQNEAQ.

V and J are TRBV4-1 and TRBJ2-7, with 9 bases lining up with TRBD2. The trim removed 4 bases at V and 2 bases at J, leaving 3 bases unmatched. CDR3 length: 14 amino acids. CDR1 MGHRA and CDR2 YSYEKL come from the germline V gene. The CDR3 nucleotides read TGCGCCAGCAGCCCCGGACTAGCGACCTACGAGCAGTACTTC. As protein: CASSPGLATYEQYF.

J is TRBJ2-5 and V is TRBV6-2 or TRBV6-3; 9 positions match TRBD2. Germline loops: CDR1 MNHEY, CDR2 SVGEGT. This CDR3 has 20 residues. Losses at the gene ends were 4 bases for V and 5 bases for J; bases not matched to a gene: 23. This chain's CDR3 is CASSFSMSGLRGRDFETQYF. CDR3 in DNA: TGTGCCAGCAGTTTCTCGATGAGTGGATTACGCGGGAGGGACTTTGAGACCCAGTACTTC.

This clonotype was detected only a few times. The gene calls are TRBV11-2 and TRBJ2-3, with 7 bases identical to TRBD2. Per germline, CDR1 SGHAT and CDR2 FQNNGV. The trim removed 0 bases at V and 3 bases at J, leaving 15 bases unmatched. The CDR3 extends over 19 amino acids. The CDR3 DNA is TGTGCCAGCAGCTTAGACACGCCCCAGACTAGCCTCTTGACAGATACGCAGTATTTT. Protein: CASSLDTPQTSLLTDTQYF.

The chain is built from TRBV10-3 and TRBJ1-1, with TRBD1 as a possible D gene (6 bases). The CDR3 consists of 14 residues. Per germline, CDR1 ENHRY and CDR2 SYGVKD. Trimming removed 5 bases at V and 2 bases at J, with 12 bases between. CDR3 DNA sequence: TGTGCCATCAGTCCGACAGGAGGTAACACTGAAGCTTTCTTT. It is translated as CAISPTGGNTEAFF.

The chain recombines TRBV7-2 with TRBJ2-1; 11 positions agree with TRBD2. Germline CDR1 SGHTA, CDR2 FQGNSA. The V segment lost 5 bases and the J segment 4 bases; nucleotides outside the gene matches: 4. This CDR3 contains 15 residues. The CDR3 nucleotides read TGTGCCAGCAGCGAGACTAGCGGGGCATACAATGAGCAGTTCTTC. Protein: CASSETSGAYNEQFF. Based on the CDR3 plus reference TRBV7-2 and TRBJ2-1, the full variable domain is GAGVSQSPSNKVTEKGKDVELRCDPISGHTALYWYRQSLGQGLEFLIYFQGNSAPDKSGLPSDRFSAERTGGSVSTLTIQRTQQEDSAVYLCASSETSGAYNEQFFGPGTRLTVL.

The CDR3 sequence: CASSERGAGRINEQFF. CDR3 nucleotides: TGTGCCAGCAGTGAACGGGGAGCTGGGCGGATCAATGAGCAGTTCTTC. V gene TRBV2 combines with J gene TRBJ2-1; maybe TRBD2 (5 bases). Germline V gene sequence: CDR1 SNHLY, CDR2 FYNNEI. This CDR3 is 16 amino acids long. Trimming shortened V by 2 bases and J by 6 bases, and 17 bases separated the two germline ends.

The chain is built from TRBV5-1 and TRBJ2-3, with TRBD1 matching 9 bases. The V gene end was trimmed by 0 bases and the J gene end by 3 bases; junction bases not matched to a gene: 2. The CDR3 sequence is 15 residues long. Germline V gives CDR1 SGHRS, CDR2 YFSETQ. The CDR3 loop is CASSLEGQGTDTQYF. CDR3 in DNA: TGCGCCAGCAGCTTGGAGGGACAGGGAACAGATACGCAGTATTTT.